Listed here are 5 T cell receptor beta chains from one sample, sequenced in a study of blood T cells in healthy people across ages. A second roughly 7 to 11 cycle PCR used barcoded and J-beta primers. From the 5' RACE reads, TCRdb called clonotypes with MiXCR, one entry per CDR3 protein. The sample contains more than 750,000 distinct CDR3 sequences, almost 30% of which appear only once. The same data also contributed to another study, on T cells of mothers and their children.

The sample comprised blood. The receptor set was obtained from a woman aged 40 to 50 in good health.

This clonotype turned up a few times. This rearrangement joins TRBV20-1 to TRBJ1-6; maybe TRBD1 (6 bases). Trimming took off 0 bases at V and 9 bases at J, with 18 bases between the two ends. The CDR3 runs 16 residues. In germline, CDR1 is DFQATT, CDR2 SNEGSKA (reference sequence). The CDR3 sequence: CSARDPDRTSGSPLHF. CDR3 nucleotides: TGCAGTGCTAGAGATCCGGACAGAACCTCCGGTTCACCCCTCCACTTT.

This clonotype appeared once. CDR3 nucleotide sequence: TGTGCCAGGACCTTGCTTAGCTCCTACAATGAGCAGTTCTTC. This translates into CARTLLSSYNEQFF. V gene TRBV2 combines with J gene TRBJ2-1; D gene unclear. The CDR3 is made up of 14 amino acids. The germline gives CDR1 SNHLY, CDR2 FYNNEI. Trimming left V 9 bases short and J 0 bases short, with 12 bases between. Based on the CDR3 plus reference TRBV2 and TRBJ2-1, the full variable domain is EPEVTQTPSHQVTQMGQEVILRCVPISNHLYFYWYRQILGQKVEFLVSFYNNEISEKSEIFDDQFSVERPDGSNFTLKIRSTKLEDSAMYFCARTLLSSYNEQFFGPGTRLTVL.

The chain joins TRBV7-9 to TRBJ2-7, with D uncertain. The CDR3 length is 16 residues. Trimming shortened V by 0 bases and J by 5 bases, and 17 bases separated the two germline ends. Germline-derived CDR1 and CDR2 are SEHNR and FQNEAQ (reference sequence). The CDR3 DNA sequence: TGTGCCAGCAGCTTAGCTACAGCCACGAGGACCAACGAGCAGTACTTC. Protein sequence: CASSLATATRTNEQYF.

V and J are TRBV6-2 or TRBV6-3 and TRBJ1-1; D might be TRBD1 (5 bases). V lost 0 bases and J 0 bases, leaving 11 bases between the germline ends. CDR3 length: 16 residues. Germline lookup yields CDR1 MNHEY and CDR2 SVGEGT. CDR3 residues: CASSYSKGILNTEAFF. The CDR3 DNA reads as TGTGCCAGCAGTTACTCCAAGGGGATCCTGAACACTGAAGCTTTCTTT.

This clonotype appeared a few times. This rearrangement joins TRBV4-1 to TRBJ2-7; D might be TRBD1 (7 bases). This CDR3 is built from 15 residues. Trimming pared 1 base from V and 2 bases from J, leaving 12 bases between. Germline CDR1 and CDR2: MGHRA and YSYEKL. For the CDR3, the DNA is TGCGCCAGCAGCCAAGTCAGGGGGGCCCCCTACGAGCAGTACTTC. Encoded protein: CASSQVRGAPYEQYF.